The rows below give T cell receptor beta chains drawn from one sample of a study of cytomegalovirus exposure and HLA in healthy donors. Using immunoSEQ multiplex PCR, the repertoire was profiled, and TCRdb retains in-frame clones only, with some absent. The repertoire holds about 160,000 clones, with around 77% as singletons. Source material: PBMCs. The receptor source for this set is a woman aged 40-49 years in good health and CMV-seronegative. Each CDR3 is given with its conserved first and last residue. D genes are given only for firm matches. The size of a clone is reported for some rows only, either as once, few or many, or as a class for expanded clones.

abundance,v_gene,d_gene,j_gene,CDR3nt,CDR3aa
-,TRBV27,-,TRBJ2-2,TGTGCCAGCAGGGCAGGTACGAACACCGGGGAGCTGTTTTTT,CASRAGTNTGELFF
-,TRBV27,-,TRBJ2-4,TGTGCCAGCAGTTGGGGCGACATTCAGTACTTC,CASSWGDIQYF
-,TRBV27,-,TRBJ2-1,TGTGCCAGCAGTTTTCTCGCGGGAAGGGGTGAGCAGTTCTTC,CASSFLAGRGEQFF
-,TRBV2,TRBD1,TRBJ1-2,TGTGCCAGCAGGGAGACAGGGCTGGGAAACTATGGCTACACCTTC,CASRETGLGNYGYTF
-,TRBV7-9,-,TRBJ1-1,TGTGCCAGCAGCCGGGACACCTTCACTGAAGCTTTCTTT,CASSRDTFTEAFF
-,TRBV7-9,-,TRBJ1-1,TGTGCCAGCAGCCCCTCCCTCAGGGGCGTCACTGAAGCTTTCTTT,CASSPSLRGVTEAFF
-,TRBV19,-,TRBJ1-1,TGTGCCAGTGGGGAACAGGTCCCAGCTTTCTTT,CASGEQVPAFF
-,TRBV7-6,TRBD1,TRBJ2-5,TGTGCCAACAGCTCAGGAATAGGGGGCACGGGAGAGACCCAGTACTTC,CANSSGIGGTGETQYF
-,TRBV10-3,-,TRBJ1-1,TGTGCCATCAGTGAGCAACAGAGCAGCGAAGCTTTCTTT,CAISEQQSSEAFF
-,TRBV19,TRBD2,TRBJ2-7,TGTGCCAGTATGCCAGCGGGAGGATCTTCCTACGAGCAGTACTTC,CASMPAGGSSYEQYF
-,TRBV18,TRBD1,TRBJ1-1,TGTGCCAGCTCACCCCTCGCAGGGGGCGCCTCCTTTGAAGCTTTCTTT,CASSPLAGGASFEAFF
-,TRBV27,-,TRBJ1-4,TGTGCCAGCAGTTTATCAATGGGAGGGGCTAATGAAAAACTGTTTTTT,CASSLSMGGANEKLFF
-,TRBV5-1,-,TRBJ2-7,TGCGCCAGCAGCGGGGACACCTACGAGCAGTACTTC,CASSGDTYEQYF
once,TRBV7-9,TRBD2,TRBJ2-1,TGTGCCAGCAGCCTCCCCGGGGAGACTAGCGGGGGGTACAATGAGCAGTTCTTC,CASSLPGETSGGYNEQFF
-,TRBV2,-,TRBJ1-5,TGTGCCAGCAGTGAAGAGGGGGAACATCAGCCCCAGCATTTT,CASSEEGEHQPQHF
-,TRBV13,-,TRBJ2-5,TGTGCCAGCAGGTGGCTGGGGGGTTCCCAAGAGACCCAGTACTTC,CASRWLGGSQETQYF
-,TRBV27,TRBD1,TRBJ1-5,TGTGCCAGCGGCCCCCGGCAGGGGGGCAATCAGCCCCAGCATTTT,CASGPRQGGNQPQHF
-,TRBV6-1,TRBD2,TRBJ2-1,TGTGCCTCCCGGGGGGTACAGGTTCACAATGAGCAGTTCTTC,CASRGVQVHNEQFF
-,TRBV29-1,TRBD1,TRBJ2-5,TGCAGCGTTGGGACAGGAGGAGAGACCCAGTACTTC,CSVGTGGETQYF
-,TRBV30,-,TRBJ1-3,TGTGCCTGGAGTCCTAGGGGGAGCGCTGGAAACACCATATATTTT,CAWSPRGSAGNTIYF
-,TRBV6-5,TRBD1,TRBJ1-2,TGTGCCAGCAGACTAAGAACGACAGGGGGCCATGGCTACACCTTC,CASRLRTTGGHGYTF
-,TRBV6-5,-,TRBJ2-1,TGTGCCAGCAGTTACAGGGGAGGAGGGCAGTTCTTC,CASSYRGGGQFF
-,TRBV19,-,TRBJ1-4,TGTGCCAGTAGTCCCCGAAACAGCCTTAATGAAAAACTGTTTTTT,CASSPRNSLNEKLFF
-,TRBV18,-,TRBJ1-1,TGTGCCAGCTCACCACCGTTATTAGATACTGAAGCTTTCTTT,CASSPPLLDTEAFF
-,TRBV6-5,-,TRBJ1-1,TGTGCCAGCAGTTACTCGAGTGGGGCTACGACTGAAGCTTTCTTT,CASSYSSGATTEAFF
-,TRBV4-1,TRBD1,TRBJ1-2,TGCGCCAGCAGCCAAGATCCCCGGGACAGGGGAGCCACCTTC,CASSQDPRDRGATF
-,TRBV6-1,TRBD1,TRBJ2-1,TGTGCCAGCAGTGAGTTGGGACAGGGAGGAAATGAGCAGTTCTTC,CASSELGQGGNEQFF
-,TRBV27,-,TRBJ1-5,TGTGCCAGCAGTCCCCGACAGGCTAATCAGCCCCAGCATTTT,CASSPRQANQPQHF
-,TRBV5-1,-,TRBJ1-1,TGCGCCAGCAGCTCGGTGGGGGGGAACACTGAAGCTTTCTTT,CASSSVGGNTEAFF
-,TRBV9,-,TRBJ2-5,TGTGCCAGCAGCGTAGGAGGGGGGGCCGAGACCCAGTACTTC,CASSVGGGAETQYF
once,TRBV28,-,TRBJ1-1,TGTGCCAGCCAACGCCCCGCCAACGGGGGACTTGAAGCTTTCTTT,CASQRPANGGLEAFF
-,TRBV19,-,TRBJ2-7,TGTGCCAGTAGTATTAACCGGGACTACGAGCAGTACTTC,CASSINRDYEQYF
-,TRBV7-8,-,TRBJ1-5,TGTGCCAGCAGCTTACAGGGGACTAGCAATCAGCCCCAGCATTTT,CASSLQGTSNQPQHF
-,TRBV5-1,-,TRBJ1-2,TGCGCCAGCACCAAGACGGGGGATCCTGGCTACACCTTC,CASTKTGDPGYTF
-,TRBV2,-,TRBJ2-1,TGTGCCAGCAGTTTATACAATGAGCAGTTCTTC,CASSLYNEQFF
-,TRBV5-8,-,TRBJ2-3,TGTGCCAGCAGCTTGGCCATCAGCGGACGCACAGATACGCAGTATTTT,CASSLAISGRTDTQYF
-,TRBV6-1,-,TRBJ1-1,TGTGCCAGTTCTCCCGCGTATGAAGCTTTCTTT,CASSPAYEAFF
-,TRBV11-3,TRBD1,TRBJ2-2,TGTGCCAGCGGGCGGACAGGTGACACCGGGGAGCTGTTTTTT,CASGRTGDTGELFF
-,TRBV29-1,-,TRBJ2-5,TGCAGCGTTGTGACCGACAACCAGTACTTC,CSVVTDNQYF
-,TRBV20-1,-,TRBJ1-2,TGCAGTGCTAGAGGCGGAGATGGCTACACCTTC,CSARGGDGYTF
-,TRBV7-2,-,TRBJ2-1,TGTGCCAGCAGCTCACAGCGGAGTGAATACAATGAGCAGTTCTTC,CASSSQRSEYNEQFF
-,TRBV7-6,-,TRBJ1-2,TGTGCCAGCAGCCCACAGGTCGGTGGCTATGGCTACACCTTC,CASSPQVGGYGYTF
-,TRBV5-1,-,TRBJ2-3,TGCGCCAGCAGCTTTGGTGTTGAGGCAGATACGCAGTATTTT,CASSFGVEADTQYF
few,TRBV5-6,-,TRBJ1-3,TGTGCCAGCAGCTTGCGGGGGTCTGGAAACACCATATATTTT,CASSLRGSGNTIYF
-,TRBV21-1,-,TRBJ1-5,TGTGCCAGCAGCAAAGGTTGGGGGACTCATTATCAGCCCCAGCATTTT,CASSKGWGTHYQPQHF
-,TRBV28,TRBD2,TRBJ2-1,TGTGCCAGCCGGGACTACCGCAATGAGCAGTTCTTC,CASRDYRNEQFF
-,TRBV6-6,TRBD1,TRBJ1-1,TGTGCCAGCAAACCCGACCAGACAGGGAAGAACACTGAAGCTTTCTTT,CASKPDQTGKNTEAFF
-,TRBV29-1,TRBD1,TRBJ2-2,TGCAGCGGGGGACAGGGAAACACCGGGGAGCTGTTTTTT,CSGGQGNTGELFF
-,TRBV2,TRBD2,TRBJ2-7,TGTGCCAGCAAGGCTAGCGGGCACTCCTACGAGCAGTACTTC,CASKASGHSYEQYF